This T cell receptor beta chain was found in a study of identical twins. Study-level findings and limits: Surplus twin overlap in beta out-of-frame sequences was less pronounced.

As to this clonotype: Antigen specificity is unknown.

TCRdb analysed the 5' RACE reads with MiXCR anew, one entry per CDR3 protein. Found here are some 96,000 distinct CDR3 sequences, 5.9% of them singletons; the top ten hold roughly 12%. Unmatched junction bases numbered 5, after V lost 6 bases and J lost 0 bases. The CDR3 has 16 amino acids. CDR1 and CDR2 (germline): DFQATT, SNEGSKA (reference sequence). Material for sequencing was memory T cells sorted from blood. The genes are TRBV20-1 and TRBJ2-1; TRBD2 matches 13 bases. This receptor was taken from a woman in her fifties or sixties in good health. In nucleotides, the CDR3 is TGCAGTGCCACGGGACTAGCGGGGAGCTCCTACAATGAGCAGTTCTTC. Translation gives CSATGLAGSSYNEQFF.